This is a list of T cell receptor beta chains from one sample in a study of CD8+ T cells in alopecia areata. Profiled with immunoSEQ multiplex PCR; TCRdb holds only in-frame clones, not every one. This sample yields hundreds of thousands of clones, of which roughly 57% are seen a single time; around 0.46% belongs to the top ten. Sequencing was performed on CD4+ T cells sorted from blood, taken at week 0. These receptors were collected from a human donor with alopecia areata. Both conserved end residues are part of each CDR3. A D gene is named only where the DNA matches it firmly. Size is stated for part of the rows, as once, few or many counts, or as a class when the clone is expanded.

few	TRBJ2-7	TRBD2	TRBV29-1	TGCAGCGCCAAATCCGGGACTAGCGGGAGGGGGGTCTACGAGCAGTACTTC	CSAKSGTSGRGVYEQYF
-	TRBJ1-1	TRBD1	TRBV29-1	TGCAGCGTTTCCGGGACAGAGAACACTGAAGCTTTCTTT	CSVSGTENTEAFF
-	TRBJ1-1	-	TRBV2	TGTGCCAGCAGTGAAAACGGCATGAACACTGAAGCTTTCTTT	CASSENGMNTEAFF
-	TRBJ1-6	-	TRBV6-5	TGTGCCAGCAGTTACTCGGGAGAGGCCGACTTGCTACCCCTCCACTTT	CASSYSGEADLLPLHF
-	TRBJ1-2	TRBD1	TRBV15	TGTGCCACCAGCAGGACAGGGGGCTATGGCTACACCTTC	CATSRTGGYGYTF
-	TRBJ2-3	-	TRBV30	TGTGCCTGGAGCAGGCTGGGGGTCTCCACAGATACGCAGTATTTT	CAWSRLGVSTDTQYF
-	TRBJ2-7	TRBD1	TRBV18	TGTGCCAGCTCACCGGGACAGAGTTACGAGCAGTACTTC	CASSPGQSYEQYF
-	TRBJ1-2	TRBD1	TRBV4-1	TGCGCCAGCAGCCTCGCCCGGCCGGGACAGGGCTATGGCTACACCTTC	CASSLARPGQGYGYTF
-	TRBJ2-7	TRBD1	TRBV7-9	TGTGCCAGCAGCTACAGACAGGGTTCCTACGAGCAGTACTTC	CASSYRQGSYEQYF
-	TRBJ2-7	-	TRBV11-2	TGTGCCAGCTCCCCAAATCCCCGGGGCGCCTACGAGCAGTACTTC	CASSPNPRGAYEQYF
few	TRBJ1-5	TRBD1	TRBV6-1	TGTGCCAGCAGGGGAAGAGGACAGGGAAATCAGCCCCAGCATTTT	CASRGRGQGNQPQHF
-	TRBJ2-7	-	TRBV6-5	TGTGCCAGCAGTTACAGAATTACCGACGAGCAGTACTTC	CASSYRITDEQYF
few	TRBJ2-7	TRBD2	TRBV9	TGTGCCAGCAGCGTAGAGCTAGCGGGGACGAACGAGCAGTACTTC	CASSVELAGTNEQYF
few	TRBJ2-1	TRBD2	TRBV9	TGTGCCAGCAGCGTACGTCACAGCGGGGGGCTCCACAATGAGCAGTTCTTC	CASSVRHSGGLHNEQFF
once	TRBJ1-1	TRBD1	TRBV29-1	TGCAGTGTCTGGGACAGGGGATATGAAGCTTTCTTT	CSVWDRGYEAFF
few	TRBJ1-5	-	TRBV5-1	TGCGCCAGCAGCTTGGCGCCCGGGGCCAGCAATCAGCCCCAGCATTTT	CASSLAPGASNQPQHF